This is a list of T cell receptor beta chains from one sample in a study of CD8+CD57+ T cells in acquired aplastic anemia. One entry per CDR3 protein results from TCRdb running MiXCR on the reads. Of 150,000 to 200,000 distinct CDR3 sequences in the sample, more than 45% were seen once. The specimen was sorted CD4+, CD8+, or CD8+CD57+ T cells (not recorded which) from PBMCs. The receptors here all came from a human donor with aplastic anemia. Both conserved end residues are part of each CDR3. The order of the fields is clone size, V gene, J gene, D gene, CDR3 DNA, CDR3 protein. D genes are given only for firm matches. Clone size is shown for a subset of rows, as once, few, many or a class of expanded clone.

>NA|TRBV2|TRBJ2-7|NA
TGTGCCAGCAGTGAACTCAGTGGGCTTATCGAGCAGTACTTC
CASSELSGLIEQYF
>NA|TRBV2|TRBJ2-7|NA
TGTGCCAGCAGTGAGGGGCTTTTGGGGGCTGAGGAGCAGTACTTC
CASSEGLLGAEEQYF
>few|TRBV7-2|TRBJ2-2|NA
TGTGCCAGCAGCTTGGCGTTGAACACCGGGGAGCTGTTTTTT
CASSLALNTGELFF
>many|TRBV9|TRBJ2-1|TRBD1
TGTGCCAGCGGGAGACAGGGGTACAATGAGCAGTTCTTC
CASGRQGYNEQFF
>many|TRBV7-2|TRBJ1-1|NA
TGTGCCAGCAGCCAAGTTGATTGGGCAGCTGAAGCTTTCTTT
CASSQVDWAAEAFF
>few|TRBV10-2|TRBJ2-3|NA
TGCGCCAGCAGTGAGTTGTTAGAAACAGATACGCAGTATTTT
CASSELLETDTQYF
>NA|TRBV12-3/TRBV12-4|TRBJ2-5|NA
TGTGCCAGCAGCTTGAATGTGCGGGAGACCCAGTACTTC
CASSLNVRETQYF
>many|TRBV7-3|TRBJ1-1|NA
TGTGCCAGCAGCTCCCGGGGGGGCACTGAAGCTTTCTTT
CASSSRGGTEAFF
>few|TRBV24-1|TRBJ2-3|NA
TGTGCCACCAGTGATGCGGGCGCGGAAAGCACAGATACGCAGTATTTT
CATSDAGAESTDTQYF
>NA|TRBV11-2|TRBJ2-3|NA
TGTGCCAGCAGCTTAATTAGGGGGAGCACAGATACGCAGTATTTT
CASSLIRGSTDTQYF
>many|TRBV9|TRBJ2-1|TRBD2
TGTGCCAGCAGCGTCCAGCGGGAGTACAATGAGCAGTTCTTC
CASSVQREYNEQFF
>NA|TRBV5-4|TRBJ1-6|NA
TGTGCCAGCAGTTCCAGGCAAACCGCATTACCCCTCCACTTT
CASSSRQTALPLHF
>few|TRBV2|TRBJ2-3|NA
TGTGCCAGCTCACGGGGTTCGACAGATACGCAGTATTTT
CASSRGSTDTQYF
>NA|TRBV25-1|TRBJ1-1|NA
TGTGCCAGCAGTGAAGCGACCTGGGGGGACACTGAAGCTTTCTTT
CASSEATWGDTEAFF
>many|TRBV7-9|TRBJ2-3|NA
TGTGCCAGCAGCTTAAAGGGGGGCACGGTTTTTTTT
CASSLKGGTVFF
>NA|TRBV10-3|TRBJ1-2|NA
TGTGCCATCTGGAACAGGGACTATGGCTACACCTTC
CAIWNRDYGYTF
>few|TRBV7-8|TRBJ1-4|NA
TGTGCCAGCAGCTTAGGGACCGAAAAACTGTTTTTT
CASSLGTEKLFF
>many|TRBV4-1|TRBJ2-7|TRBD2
TGCGCCAGCAGCCAAGGAGGGAGGGGAGGAAGGAAGCCCTACGAGCAGTACTTC
CASSQGGRGGRKPYEQYF
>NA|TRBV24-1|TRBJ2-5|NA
TGTGCCACCAGTGAGGGGGAACAAGAGACCCAGTACTTC
CATSEGEQETQYF
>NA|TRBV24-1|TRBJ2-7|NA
TGTGCCACCAGTGATTTCAGGGTTCCCTACGAGCAGTACTTC
CATSDFRVPYEQYF
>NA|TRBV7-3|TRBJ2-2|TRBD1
TGTGCCAGCAGTCCCAGGGGGTCCGGGGAGCTGTTTTTT
CASSPRGSGELFF
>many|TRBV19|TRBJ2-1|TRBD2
TGTGCCAGTAGTGGCCTAGCGGGAGTGCATGAGCAGTTCTTC
CASSGLAGVHEQFF
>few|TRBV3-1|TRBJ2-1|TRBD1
TGTGCCAGCAGCCAAGAACCGGGACAGAATGAGCAGTTCTTC
CASSQEPGQNEQFF
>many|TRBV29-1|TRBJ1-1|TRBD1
TGCAGCGTGGACAGGGGGCGGGACACTGAAGCTTTCTTT
CSVDRGRDTEAFF
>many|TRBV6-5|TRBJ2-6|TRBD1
TGTGCCAGCTCCTGGACAGGGGGATCCAACGTCCTGACTTTC
CASSWTGGSNVLTF
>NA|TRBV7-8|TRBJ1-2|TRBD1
TGTGCCAGCAGCTCTGGGACAGGGGGCGCGATTGGTGGCTACACCTTC
CASSSGTGGAIGGYTF
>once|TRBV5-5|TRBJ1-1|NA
TGTGCTACACAACAGTCATTGAACACTGAAGCTTTCTTT
CATQQSLNTEAFF
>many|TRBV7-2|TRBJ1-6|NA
TGTGCCAGCAGCTTCAATACAGGAGCACCCCTCCACTTT
CASSFNTGAPLHF
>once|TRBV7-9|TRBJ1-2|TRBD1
TGTGCCAGCAGCTCCTGGACAGGGACCCATGGCTACACCTTC
CASSSWTGTHGYTF